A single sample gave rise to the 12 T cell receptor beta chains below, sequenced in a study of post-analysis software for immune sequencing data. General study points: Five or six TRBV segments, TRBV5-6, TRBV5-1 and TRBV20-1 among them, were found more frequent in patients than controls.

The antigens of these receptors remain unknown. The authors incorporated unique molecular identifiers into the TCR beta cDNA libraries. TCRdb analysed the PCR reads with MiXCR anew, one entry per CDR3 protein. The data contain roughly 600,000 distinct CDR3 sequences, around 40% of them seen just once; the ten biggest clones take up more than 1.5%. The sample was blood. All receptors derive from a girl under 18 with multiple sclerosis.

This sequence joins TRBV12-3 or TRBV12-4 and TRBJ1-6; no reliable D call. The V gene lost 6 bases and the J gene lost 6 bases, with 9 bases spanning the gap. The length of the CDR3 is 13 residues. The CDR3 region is CASSPTVNSPLHF. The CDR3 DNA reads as TGTGCCAGCAGCCCCACGGTTAATTCACCCCTCCACTTT.

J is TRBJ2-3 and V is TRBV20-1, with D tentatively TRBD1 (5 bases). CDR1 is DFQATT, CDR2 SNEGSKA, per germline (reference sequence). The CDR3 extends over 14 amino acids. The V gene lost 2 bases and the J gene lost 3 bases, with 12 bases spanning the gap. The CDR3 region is CSARRVQGTDTQYF. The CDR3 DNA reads TGCAGTGCTAGAAGGGTCCAGGGAACAGATACGCAGTATTTT.

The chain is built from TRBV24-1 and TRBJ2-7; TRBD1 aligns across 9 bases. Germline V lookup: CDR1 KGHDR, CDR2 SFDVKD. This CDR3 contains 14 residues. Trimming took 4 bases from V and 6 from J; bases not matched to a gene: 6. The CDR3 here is CATSDPGQGGEQYF. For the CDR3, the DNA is TGTGCCACCAGTGACCCGGGACAGGGAGGCGAGCAGTACTTC.

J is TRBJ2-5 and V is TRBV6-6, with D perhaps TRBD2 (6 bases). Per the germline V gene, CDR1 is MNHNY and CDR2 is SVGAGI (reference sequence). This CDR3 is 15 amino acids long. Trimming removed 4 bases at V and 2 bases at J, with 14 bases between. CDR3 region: CASSWSGTSQETQYF. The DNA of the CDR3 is TGTGCCAGCAGTTGGTCGGGGACTTCTCAAGAGACCCAGTACTTC.

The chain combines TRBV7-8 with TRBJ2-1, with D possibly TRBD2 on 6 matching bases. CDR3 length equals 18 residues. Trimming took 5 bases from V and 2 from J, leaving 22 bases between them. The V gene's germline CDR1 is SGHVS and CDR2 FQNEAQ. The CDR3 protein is CASSLPGKAGSPYNEQFF. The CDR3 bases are TGTGCCAGCAGCCTGCCCGGGAAAGCGGGTAGCCCCTACAATGAGCAGTTCTTC. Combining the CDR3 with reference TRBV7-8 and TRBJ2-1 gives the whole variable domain GAGVSQSPRYKVAKRGQDVALRCDPISGHVSLFWYQQALGQGPEFLTYFQNEAQLDKSGLPSDRFFAERPEGSVSTLKIQRTQQEDSAVYLCASSLPGKAGSPYNEQFFGPGTRLTVL.

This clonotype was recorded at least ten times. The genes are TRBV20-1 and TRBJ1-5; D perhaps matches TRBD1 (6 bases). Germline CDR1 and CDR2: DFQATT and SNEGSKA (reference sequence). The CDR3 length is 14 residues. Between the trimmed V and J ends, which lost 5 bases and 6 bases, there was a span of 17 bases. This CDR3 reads CSAALGGEGQPQHF. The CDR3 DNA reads TGCAGTGCTGCCTTAGGGGGGGAGGGTCAGCCCCAGCATTTT.

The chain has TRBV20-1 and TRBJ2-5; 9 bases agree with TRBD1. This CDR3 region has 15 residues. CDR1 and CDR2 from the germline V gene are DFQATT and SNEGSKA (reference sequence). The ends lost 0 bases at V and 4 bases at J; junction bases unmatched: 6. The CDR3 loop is CSARDWTGAGETQYF. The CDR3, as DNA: TGCAGTGCTAGAGATTGGACAGGGGCTGGAGAGACCCAGTACTTC.

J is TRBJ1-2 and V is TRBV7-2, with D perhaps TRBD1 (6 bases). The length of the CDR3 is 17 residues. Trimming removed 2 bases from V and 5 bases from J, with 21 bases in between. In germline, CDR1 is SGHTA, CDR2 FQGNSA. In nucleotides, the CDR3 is TGTGCCAGCAGCTTAAAGCCCCCACTACAGGGACCGTATGGCTACACCTTC. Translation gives CASSLKPPLQGPYGYTF.

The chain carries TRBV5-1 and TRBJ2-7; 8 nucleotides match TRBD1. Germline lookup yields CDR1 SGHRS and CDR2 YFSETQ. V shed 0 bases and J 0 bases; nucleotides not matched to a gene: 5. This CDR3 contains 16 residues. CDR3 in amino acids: CASSLGTGGSSYEQYF. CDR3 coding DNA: TGCGCCAGCAGCTTGGGAACAGGGGGTAGCTCCTACGAGCAGTACTTC.

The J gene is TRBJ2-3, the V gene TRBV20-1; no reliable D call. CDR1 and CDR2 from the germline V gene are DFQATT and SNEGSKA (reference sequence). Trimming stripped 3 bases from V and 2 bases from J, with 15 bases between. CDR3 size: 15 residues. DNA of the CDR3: TGCAGTGCTAGTAGGGCTGGCCACTTCACAGATACGCAGTATTTT. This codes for CSASRAGHFTDTQYF.

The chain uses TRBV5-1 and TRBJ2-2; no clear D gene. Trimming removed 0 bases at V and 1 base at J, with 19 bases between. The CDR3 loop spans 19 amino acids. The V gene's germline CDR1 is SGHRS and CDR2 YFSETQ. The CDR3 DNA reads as TGCGCCAGCAGCTTGGTCCTTGGGCCAGAGAGGAAGAACACCGGGGAGCTGTTTTTT. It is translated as CASSLVLGPERKNTGELFF.

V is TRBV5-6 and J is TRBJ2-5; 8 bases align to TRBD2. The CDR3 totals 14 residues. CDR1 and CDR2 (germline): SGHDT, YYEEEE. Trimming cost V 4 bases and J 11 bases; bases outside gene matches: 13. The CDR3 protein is CASSGPDRAGEQYF. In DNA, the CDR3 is TGTGCCAGCAGCGGACCGGACAGAGCGGGGGAGCAGTACTTC.